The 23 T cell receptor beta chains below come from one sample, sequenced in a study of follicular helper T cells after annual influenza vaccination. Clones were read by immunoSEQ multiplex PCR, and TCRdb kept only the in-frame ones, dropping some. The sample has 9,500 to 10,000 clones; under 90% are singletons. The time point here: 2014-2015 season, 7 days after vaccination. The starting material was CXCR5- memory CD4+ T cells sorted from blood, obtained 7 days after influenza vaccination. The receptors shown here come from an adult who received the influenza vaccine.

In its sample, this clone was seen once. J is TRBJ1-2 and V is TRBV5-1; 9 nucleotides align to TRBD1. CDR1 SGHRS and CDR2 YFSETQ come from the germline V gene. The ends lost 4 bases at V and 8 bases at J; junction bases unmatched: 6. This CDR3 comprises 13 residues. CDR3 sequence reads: CASSEGTGTGYTF. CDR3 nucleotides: TGCGCCAGCAGCGAGGGGACAGGGACCGGCTACACCTTC.

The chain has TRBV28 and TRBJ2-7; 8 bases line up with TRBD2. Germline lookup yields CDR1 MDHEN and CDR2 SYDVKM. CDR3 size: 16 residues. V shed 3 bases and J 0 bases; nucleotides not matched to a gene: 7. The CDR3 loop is CASSFSLAGLSYEQYF. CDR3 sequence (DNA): TGTGCCAGCAGTTTTTCTCTAGCGGGCCTCTCCTACGAGCAGTACTTC.

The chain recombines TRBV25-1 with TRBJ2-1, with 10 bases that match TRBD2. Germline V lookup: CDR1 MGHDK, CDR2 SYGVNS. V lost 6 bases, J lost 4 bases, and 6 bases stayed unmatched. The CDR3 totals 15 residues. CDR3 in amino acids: CASRSSGGIYNEQFF. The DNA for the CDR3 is TGTGCCAGCAGGAGTAGCGGGGGGATTTACAATGAGCAGTTCTTC.

CDR3 sequence: CASNQVSGNTIYF. CDR3 nucleotide sequence: TGTGCCAGTAACCAGGTCTCTGGAAACACCATATATTTT. The chain uses TRBV19 and TRBJ1-3; D not certain. Trimming shortened V by 7 bases and J by 0 bases, and 7 bases separated the two germline ends. The germline CDR1 and CDR2 sequences are LNHDA and SQIVND (reference sequence). This CDR3 comprises 13 residues.

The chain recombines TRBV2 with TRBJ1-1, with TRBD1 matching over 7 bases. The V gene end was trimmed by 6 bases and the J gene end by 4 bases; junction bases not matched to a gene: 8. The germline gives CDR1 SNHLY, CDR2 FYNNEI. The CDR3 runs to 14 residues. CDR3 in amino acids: CASRVAGGFTEAFF. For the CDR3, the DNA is TGTGCCAGCAGGGTGGCAGGGGGTTTCACTGAAGCTTTCTTT. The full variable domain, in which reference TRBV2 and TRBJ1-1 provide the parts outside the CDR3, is EPEVTQTPSHQVTQMGQEVILRCVPISNHLYFYWYRQILGQKVEFLVSFYNNEISEKSEIFDDQFSVERPDGSNFTLKIRSTKLEDSAMYFCASRVAGGFTEAFFGQGTRLTVV.

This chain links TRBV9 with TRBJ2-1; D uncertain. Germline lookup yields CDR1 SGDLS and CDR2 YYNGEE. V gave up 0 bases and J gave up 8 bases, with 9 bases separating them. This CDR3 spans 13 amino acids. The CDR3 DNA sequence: TGTGCCAGCAGCGTAGGGGCCTTTCATGAGCAGTTCTTC. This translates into CASSVGAFHEQFF.

The CDR3 reads CASSFSLGGRETQYF. The CDR3 DNA reads TGTGCCAGCAGCTTTTCCCTGGGGGGCCGTGAGACCCAGTACTTC. The chain employs TRBV7-2 and TRBJ2-5; D may match TRBD1 or TRBD2 (6 bases each). V was clipped by 3 bases and J by 5 bases, with 16 bases between them. CDR3 size: 15 residues. CDR1 SGHTA and CDR2 FQGNSA come from the germline V gene. Based on the CDR3 plus reference TRBV7-2 and TRBJ2-5, the full variable domain is GAGVSQSPSNKVTEKGKDVELRCDPISGHTALYWYRQSLGQGLEFLIYFQGNSAPDKSGLPSDRFSAERTGGSVSTLTIQRTQQEDSAVYLCASSFSLGGRETQYFGPGTRLLVL.

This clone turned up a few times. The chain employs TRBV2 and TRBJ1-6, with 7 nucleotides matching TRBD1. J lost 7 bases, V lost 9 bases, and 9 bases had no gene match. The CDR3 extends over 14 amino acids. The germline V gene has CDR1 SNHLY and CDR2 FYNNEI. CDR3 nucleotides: TGTGCCAGTATTCCGGGACAGTCGAATTCACCCCTCCACTTT. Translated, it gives CASIPGQSNSPLHF.

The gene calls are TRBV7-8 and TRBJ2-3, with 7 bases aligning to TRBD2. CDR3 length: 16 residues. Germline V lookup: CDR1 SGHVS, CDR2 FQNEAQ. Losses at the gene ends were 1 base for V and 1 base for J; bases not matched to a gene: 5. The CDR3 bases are TGTGCCAGCAGCTTAGATCGGGGGGTAGGCACAGATACGCAGTATTTT. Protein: CASSLDRGVGTDTQYF.

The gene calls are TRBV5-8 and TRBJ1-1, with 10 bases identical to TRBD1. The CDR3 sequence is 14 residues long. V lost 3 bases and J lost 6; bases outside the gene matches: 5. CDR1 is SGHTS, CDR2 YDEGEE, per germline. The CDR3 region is CASSSRTGGSEAFF. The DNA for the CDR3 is TGTGCCAGCAGCTCTAGGACAGGGGGTTCTGAAGCTTTCTTT.

The CDR3 nucleotides read TGTGCCAGCAGTCCCACCGGGACCCCAAAAGGGCAGTTCTTC. It translates to CASSPTGTPKGQFF. The chain employs TRBV27 and TRBJ2-1; possibly TRBD1 or TRBD2 for D (5 bases each). The CDR3 has 14 amino acids. The germline gives CDR1 MNHEY, CDR2 SMNVEV (reference sequence). V was shortened by 5 bases and J by 12 bases, with 20 bases between the two germline ends.

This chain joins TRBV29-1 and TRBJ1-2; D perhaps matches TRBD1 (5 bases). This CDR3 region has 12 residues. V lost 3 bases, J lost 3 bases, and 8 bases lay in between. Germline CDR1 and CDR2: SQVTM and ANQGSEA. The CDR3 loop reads CSVDQGDYGYTF. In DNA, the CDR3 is TGCAGCGTTGATCAGGGAGACTATGGCTACACCTTC.

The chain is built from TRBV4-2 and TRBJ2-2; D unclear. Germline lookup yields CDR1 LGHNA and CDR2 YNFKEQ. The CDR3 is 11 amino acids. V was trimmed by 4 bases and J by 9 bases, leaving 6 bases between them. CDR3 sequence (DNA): TGTGCCAGCAGCCTTACGAGGGAGCTGTTTTTT. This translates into CASSLTRELFF.

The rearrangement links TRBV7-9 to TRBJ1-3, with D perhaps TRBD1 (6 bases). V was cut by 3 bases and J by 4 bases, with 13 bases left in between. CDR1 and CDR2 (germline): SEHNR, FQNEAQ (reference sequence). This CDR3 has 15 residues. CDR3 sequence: CASSFFGGRGNTIYF. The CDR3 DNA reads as TGTGCCAGCAGCTTTTTCGGGGGGCGCGGAAACACCATATATTTT.

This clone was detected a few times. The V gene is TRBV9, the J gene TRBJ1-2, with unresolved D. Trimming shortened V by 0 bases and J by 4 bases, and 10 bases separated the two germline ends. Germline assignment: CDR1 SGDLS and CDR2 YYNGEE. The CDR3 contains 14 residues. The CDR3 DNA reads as TGTGCCAGCAGCGTAGCCCCAGACTCCTATGGCTACACCTTC. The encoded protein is CASSVAPDSYGYTF.

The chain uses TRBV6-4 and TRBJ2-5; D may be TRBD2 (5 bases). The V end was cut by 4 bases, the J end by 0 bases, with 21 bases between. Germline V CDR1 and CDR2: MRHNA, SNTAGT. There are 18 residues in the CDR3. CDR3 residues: CASSGEEGRREYQETQYF. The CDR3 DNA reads TGTGCCAGCAGTGGGGAAGAGGGCAGACGAGAGTACCAAGAGACCCAGTACTTC.

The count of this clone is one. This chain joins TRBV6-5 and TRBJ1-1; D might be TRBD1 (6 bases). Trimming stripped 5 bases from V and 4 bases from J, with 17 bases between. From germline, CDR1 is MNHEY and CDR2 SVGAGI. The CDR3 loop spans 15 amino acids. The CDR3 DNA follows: TGTGCCAGCAGTCTTAACAGGGTCGCGGGCACTGAAGCTTTCTTT. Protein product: CASSLNRVAGTEAFF.

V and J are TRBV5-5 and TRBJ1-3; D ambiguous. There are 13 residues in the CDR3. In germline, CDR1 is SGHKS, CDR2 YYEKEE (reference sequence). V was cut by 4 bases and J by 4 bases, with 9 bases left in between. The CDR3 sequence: CASSLARGNTIYF. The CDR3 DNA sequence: TGTGCCAGCAGCCTCGCTCGAGGAAACACCATATATTTT.

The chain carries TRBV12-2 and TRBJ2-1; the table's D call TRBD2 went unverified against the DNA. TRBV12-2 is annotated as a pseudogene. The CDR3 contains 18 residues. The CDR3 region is CASRLPGGQGRRYNEQFF. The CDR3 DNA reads TGTGCAAGTCGCCTACCGGGGGGCCAGGGGAGGAGATACAATGAGCAGTTCTTC.

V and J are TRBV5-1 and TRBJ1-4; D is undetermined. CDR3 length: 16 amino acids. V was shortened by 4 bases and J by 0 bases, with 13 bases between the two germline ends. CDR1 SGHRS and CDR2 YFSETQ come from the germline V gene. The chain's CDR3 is CASSLASVATNEKLFF. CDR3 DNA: TGCGCCAGCAGCCTGGCTTCGGTTGCAACTAATGAAAAACTGTTTTTT. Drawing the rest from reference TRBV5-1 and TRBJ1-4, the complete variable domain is KAGVTQTPRYLIKTRGQQVTLSCSPISGHRSVSWYQQTPGQGLQFLFEYFSETQRNKGNFPGRFSGRQFSNSRSEMNVSTLELGDSALYLCASSLASVATNEKLFFGSGTQLSVL.

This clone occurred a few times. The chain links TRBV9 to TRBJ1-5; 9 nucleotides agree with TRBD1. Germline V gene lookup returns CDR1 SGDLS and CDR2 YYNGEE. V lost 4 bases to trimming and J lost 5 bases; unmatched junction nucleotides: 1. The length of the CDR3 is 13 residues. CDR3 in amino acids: CASSWTGDQPQHF. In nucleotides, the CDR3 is TGTGCCAGCAGCTGGACAGGGGATCAGCCCCAGCATTTT.

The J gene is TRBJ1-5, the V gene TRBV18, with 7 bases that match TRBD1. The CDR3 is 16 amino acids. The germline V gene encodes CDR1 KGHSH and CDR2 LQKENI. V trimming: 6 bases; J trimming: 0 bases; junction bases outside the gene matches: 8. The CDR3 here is CASSSYRGDSNQPQHF. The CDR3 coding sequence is TGTGCCAGCTCGTCCTACAGGGGCGATAGCAATCAGCCCCAGCATTTT.

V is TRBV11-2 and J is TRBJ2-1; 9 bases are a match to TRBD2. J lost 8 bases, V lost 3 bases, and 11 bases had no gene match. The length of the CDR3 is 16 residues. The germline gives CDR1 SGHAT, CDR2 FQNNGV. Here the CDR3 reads CASSFETSGIGDEQFF. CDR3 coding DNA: TGTGCCAGCAGCTTCGAGACTAGCGGAATAGGGGATGAGCAGTTCTTC.